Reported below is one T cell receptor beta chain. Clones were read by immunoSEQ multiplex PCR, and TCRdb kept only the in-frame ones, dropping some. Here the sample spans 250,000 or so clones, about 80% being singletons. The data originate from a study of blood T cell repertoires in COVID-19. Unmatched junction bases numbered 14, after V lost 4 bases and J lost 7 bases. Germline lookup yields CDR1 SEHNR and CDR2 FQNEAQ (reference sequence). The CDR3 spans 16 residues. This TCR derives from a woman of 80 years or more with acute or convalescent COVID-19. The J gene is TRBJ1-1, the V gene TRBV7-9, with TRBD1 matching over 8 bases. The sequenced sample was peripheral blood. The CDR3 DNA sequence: TGTGCCAGCAGCTCATATGGAGGGACAGGAGCAATTGAAGCTTTCTTT. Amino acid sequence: CASSSYGGTGAIEAFF.